The clone carrying this T cell receptor beta chain was found a few times. MiXCR was run by TCRdb on the reads, yielding one entry per CDR3 protein. The table includes approximately 140,000 distinct CDR3 sequences, about 10% detected once. This record belongs to a study of T cell repertoires in cytomegalovirus infection. Study background: A matching HLA type, together with CMV infection, was signaled by public TCR beta signatures.

Sequencing used PBMCs. This TCR was recovered from a human donor in good health (CMV status not recorded). Some clones in this sample may be carry-over from other donors' samples.

In DNA form, the CDR3 reads TGTGCCAGCGCTGAAACTAGGGGGTATGGCTACACCTTC. Amino acids: CASAETRGYGYTF. The chain is built from TRBV2 and TRBJ1-2, with D maybe TRBD1 (6 bases). V lost 8 bases and J lost 5, with 15 bases in between. CDR1 and CDR2 (germline): SNHLY, FYNNEI. The length of the CDR3 is 13 residues.